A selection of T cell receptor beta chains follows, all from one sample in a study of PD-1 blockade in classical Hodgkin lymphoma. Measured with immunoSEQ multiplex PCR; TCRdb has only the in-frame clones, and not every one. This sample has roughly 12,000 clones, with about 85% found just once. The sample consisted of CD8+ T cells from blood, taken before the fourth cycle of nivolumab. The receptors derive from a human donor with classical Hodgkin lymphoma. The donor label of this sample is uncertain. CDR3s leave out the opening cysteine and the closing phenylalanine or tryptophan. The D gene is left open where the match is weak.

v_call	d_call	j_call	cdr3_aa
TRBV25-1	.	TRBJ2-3	ASSLDTQY
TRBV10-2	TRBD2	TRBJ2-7	ASSELGSGSKGEQY
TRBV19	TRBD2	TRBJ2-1	ATSVASGRNEQF
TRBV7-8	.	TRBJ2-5	ASSYGGPETQY
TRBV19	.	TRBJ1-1	ASTVKSIPDTEAF
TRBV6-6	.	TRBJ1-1	ASSSMLEAF
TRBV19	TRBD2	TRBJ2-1	ASSPSGTSLWEGRLDEQF
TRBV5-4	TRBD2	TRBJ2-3	ASSHGTSGGYTDTQY
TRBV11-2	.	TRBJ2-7	ASSQDSFYEQY
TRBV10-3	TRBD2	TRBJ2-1	AISTSGSYDNEQF
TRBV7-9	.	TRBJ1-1	ASSSTKTAMNTEAF
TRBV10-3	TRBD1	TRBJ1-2	AIRDRGGIANYGYT
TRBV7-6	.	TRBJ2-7	ASSPKTPSYEQY
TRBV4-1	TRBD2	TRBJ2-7	ASSPKSSGTGSYEQY
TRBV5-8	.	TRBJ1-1	ASTHVGGPNTEAF
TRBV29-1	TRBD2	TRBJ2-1	SVEDMKPGTRGRSSYNEQF
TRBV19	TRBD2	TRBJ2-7	ASSSLAGDSVVGYEQY
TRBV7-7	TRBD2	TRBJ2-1	ASSFRLAGPGYEQF
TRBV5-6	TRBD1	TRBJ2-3	ASSLLGQRRTDTQY
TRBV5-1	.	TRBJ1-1	ASSWTQGRTEAF
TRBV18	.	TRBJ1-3	ASSPIREWNTIY
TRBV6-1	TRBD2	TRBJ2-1	ASSEGLAGPNEQF
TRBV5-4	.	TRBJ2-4	ASSDSVANIQY
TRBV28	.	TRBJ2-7	ASRPPSTGIRAYEQY
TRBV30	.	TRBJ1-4	AWRAPGKLF
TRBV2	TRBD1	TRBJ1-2	ASPGTGENYGYT
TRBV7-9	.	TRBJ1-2	ASSLGSAAYGYT